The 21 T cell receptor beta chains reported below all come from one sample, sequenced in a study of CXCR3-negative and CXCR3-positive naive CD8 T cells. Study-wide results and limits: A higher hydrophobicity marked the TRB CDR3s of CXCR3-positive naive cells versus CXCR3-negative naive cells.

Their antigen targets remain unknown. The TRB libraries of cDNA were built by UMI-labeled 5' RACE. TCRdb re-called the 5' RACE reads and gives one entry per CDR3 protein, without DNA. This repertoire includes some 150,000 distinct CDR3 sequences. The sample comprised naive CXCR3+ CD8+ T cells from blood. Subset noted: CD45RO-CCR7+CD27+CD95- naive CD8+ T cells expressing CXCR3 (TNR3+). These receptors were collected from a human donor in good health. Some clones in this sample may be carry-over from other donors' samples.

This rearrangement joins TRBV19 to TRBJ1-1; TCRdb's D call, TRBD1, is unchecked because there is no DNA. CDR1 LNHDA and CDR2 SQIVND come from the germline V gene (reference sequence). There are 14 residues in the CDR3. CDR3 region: CASTLNRGSPEAFF.

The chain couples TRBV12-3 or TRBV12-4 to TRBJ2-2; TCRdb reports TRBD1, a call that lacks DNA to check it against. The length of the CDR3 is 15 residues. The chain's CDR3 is CASRQRTGGSGELFF.

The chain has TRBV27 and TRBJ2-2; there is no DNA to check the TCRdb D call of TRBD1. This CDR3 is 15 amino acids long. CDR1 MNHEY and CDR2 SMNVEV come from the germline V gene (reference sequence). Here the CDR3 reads CASTNRGPNTGELFF.

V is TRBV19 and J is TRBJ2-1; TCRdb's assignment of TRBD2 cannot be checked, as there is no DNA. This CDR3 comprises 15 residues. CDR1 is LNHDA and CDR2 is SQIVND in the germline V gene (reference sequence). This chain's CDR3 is CASSILAGGDNEQFF.

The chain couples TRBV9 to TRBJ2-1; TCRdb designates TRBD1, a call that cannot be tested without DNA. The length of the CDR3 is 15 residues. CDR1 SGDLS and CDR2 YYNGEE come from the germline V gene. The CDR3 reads CASTGLGGSGNEQFF. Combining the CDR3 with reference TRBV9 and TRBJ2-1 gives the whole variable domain DSGVTQTPKHLITATGQRVTLRCSPRSGDLSVYWYQQSLDQGLQFLIQYYNGEERAKGNILERFSAQQFPDLHSELNLSSLELGDSALYFCASTGLGGSGNEQFFGPGTRLTVL.

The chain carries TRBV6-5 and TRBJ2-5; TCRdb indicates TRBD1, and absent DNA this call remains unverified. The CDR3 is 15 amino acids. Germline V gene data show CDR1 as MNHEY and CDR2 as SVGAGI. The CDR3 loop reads CASSQGTGRGETQYF.

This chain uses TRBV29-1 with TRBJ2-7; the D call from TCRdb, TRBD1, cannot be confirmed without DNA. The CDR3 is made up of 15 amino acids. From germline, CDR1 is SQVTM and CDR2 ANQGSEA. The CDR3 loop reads CSVEGGTSSSYEQYF.

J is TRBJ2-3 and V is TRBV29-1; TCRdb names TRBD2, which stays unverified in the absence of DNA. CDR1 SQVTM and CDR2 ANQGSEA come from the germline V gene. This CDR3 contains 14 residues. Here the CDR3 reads CSACLAGGGDTQYF.

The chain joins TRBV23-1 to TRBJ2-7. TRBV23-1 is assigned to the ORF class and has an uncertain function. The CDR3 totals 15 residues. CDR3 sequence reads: CASSQSGRGSYEQYF.

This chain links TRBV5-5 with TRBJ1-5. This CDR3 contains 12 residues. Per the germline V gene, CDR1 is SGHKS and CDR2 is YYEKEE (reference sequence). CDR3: CASSDLNQPQHF.

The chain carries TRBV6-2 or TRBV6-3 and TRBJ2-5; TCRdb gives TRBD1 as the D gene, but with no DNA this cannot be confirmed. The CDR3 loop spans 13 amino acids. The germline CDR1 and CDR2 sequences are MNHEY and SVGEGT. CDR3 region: CATDRDPQETQYF.

This chain's CDR3 is CSVRQGNEQYF. This sequence joins TRBV29-1 and TRBJ2-7; TCRdb lists TRBD1, though no DNA is available to test this call. Germline loops: CDR1 SQVTM, CDR2 ANQGSEA. This CDR3 contains 11 residues.

The CDR3 spells CASSASGTEIYNEQFF. V usage is TRBV12-3 or TRBV12-4 and J usage is TRBJ2-1; the TCRdb D gene call, TRBD1, has no DNA to confirm it. This CDR3 contains 16 residues.

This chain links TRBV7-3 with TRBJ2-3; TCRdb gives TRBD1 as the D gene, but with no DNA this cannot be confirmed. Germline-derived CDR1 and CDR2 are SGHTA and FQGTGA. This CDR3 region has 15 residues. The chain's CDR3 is CASSPGQLSTDTQYF. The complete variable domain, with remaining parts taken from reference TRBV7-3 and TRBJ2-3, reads GAGVSQTPSNKVTEKGKYVELRCDPISGHTALYWYRQSLGQGPEFLIYFQGTGAADDSGLPNDRFFAVRPEGSVSTLKIQRTERGDSAVYLCASSPGQLSTDTQYFGPGTRLTVL.

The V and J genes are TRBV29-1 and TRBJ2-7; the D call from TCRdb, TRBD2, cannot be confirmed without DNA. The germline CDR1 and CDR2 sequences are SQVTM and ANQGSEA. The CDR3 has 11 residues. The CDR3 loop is CSVEGSYEQYF.

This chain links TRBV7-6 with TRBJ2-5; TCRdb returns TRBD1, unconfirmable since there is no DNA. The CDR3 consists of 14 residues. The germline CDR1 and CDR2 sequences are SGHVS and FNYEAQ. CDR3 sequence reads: CASSLFGAGETQYF.

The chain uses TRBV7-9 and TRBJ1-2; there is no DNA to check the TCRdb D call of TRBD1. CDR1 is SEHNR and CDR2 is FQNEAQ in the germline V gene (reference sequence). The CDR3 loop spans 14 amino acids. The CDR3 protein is CASSRQGQGDGYTF.

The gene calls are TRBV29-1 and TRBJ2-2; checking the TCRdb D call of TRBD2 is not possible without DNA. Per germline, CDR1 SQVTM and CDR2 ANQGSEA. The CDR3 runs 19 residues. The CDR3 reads CSAANPGPGLAEGTGELFF.

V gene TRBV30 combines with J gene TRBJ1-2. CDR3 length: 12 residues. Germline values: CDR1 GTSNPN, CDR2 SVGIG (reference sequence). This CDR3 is CAWREDEEGYTF.

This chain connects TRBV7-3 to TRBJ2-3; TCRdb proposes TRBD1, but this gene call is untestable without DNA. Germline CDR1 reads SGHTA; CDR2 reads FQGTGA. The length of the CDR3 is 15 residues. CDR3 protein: CASSFGQGVGDTQYF.

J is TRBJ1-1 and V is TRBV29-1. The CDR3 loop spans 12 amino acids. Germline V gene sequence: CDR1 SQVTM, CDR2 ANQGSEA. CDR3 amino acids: CSALLGGTEAFF.